This entry is about one T cell receptor beta chain. Antigen unknown. This entry belongs to a study of cytotoxic CD8 clonotypes in ibrutinib-treated CLL. Study-level findings and limits: Clonality rose at ibrutinib response, held steady in sustained remission, and fell toward baseline at progression. Relative to age-matched healthy donors, clonality at baseline was higher, and it tracked circulating CD8+ T-cell counts.

This table comes from immunoSEQ multiplex PCR, and its TCRdb copy is limited to in-frame clones, with some not included. The repertoire has 250,000 or so clones, roughly 70% of them found once; the top ten carry 15%. Germline assignment: CDR1 MNHEY and CDR2 SVGAGI. V was trimmed by 6 bases and J by 0 bases, leaving 12 bases between them. The CDR3 consists of 15 residues. The TCR originated in a human donor with chronic lymphocytic leukemia. This chain uses TRBV6-5 with TRBJ1-5; D is unresolved. The starting material was PBMCs, obtained after 24 months of ibrutinib treatment. CDR3 coding DNA: TGTGCCAGCAGATCACAAGTATATAGCAATCAGCCCCAGCATTTT. Amino acid sequence: CASRSQVYSNQPQHF.